The rows below give T cell receptor beta chains drawn from one sample of a study of immune evolution from preneoplasia to lung adenocarcinoma. Produced via immunoSEQ multiplex PCR; TCRdb's table is partial and in-frame only. This sample yields approximately 9,100 clones, of which approximately 85% are seen a single time; more than 5% belongs to the top ten. Sequenced: FFPE minimally invasive lung adenocarcinoma tissue. Receptor source: a person aged 70 to 85 with lung adenocarcinoma. Each CDR3 is given with its conserved first and last residue. D genes are given only for firm matches. Clone size is stated in some rows and not others, as once, few, many or a class when expanded.

D gene,J gene,clone size,V gene,CDR3 protein,CDR3 DNA
.,TRBJ2-3,.,TRBV28,CASRDLLAVDTQYF,TGTGCCAGCAGGGATCTACTAGCTGTAGATACGCAGTATTTT
.,TRBJ1-1,.,TRBV7-2,CASSLKPRRIEAFF,TGTGCCAGCAGCTTAAAGCCCAGGCGGATTGAAGCTTTCTTT
TRBD1,TRBJ2-6,few,TRBV27,CASSLRTGSGANVLTF,TGTGCCAGCAGTTTAAGGACAGGCTCTGGGGCCAACGTCCTGACTTTC
.,TRBJ2-7,.,TRBV29-1,CSVERGYEQYF,TGCAGCGTGGAACGCGGCTACGAGCAGTACTTC
.,TRBJ1-5,.,TRBV11-2,CASSLGGLINQPQHF,TGTGCCAGCAGCTTAGGTGGGCTGATCAATCAGCCCCAGCATTTT
.,TRBJ1-1,.,TRBV7-9,CASSPDTALNTEAFF,TGTGCCAGCAGCCCTGATACAGCCTTGAACACTGAAGCTTTCTTT
.,TRBJ2-7,.,TRBV4-1,CASSQLDSGYEQYF,TGCGCCAGCAGCCAACTGGACAGCGGCTACGAGCAGTACTTC
.,TRBJ1-4,.,TRBV18,CASSPQIATNEKLFF,TGTGCCAGCTCACCCCAAATAGCAACTAATGAAAAACTGTTTTTT
.,TRBJ1-1,.,TRBV7-9,CASSAPVMNTEAFF,TGTGCCAGCAGCGCTCCGGTCATGAACACTGAAGCTTTCTTT
.,TRBJ1-2,once,TRBV15,CATSRAFTAGGGYTF,TGTGCCACCAGCAGAGCGTTTACCGCCGGGGGAGGCTACACCTTC
.,TRBJ1-4,.,TRBV10-3,CAISDGQYNEKLFF,TGTGCCATCAGCGACGGACAGTATAATGAAAAACTGTTTTTT
.,TRBJ1-6,.,TRBV19,CASGAYNSPLHF,TGTGCCAGCGGGGCCTATAATTCACCCCTCCACTTT
TRBD2,TRBJ2-3,.,TRBV28,CASSFGPSGGASTDTQYF,TGTGCCAGCAGTTTTGGTCCTAGCGGGGGAGCTAGCACAGATACGCAGTATTTT
.,TRBJ2-1,few,TRBV9,CASSFDGTPDNEQFF,TGTGCCAGCAGTTTTGACGGGACACCCGACAATGAGCAGTTCTTC
TRBD1,TRBJ2-2,.,TRBV15,CATRRSDRGIWAGELFF,TGTGCCACCAGGCGATCCGACAGGGGAATCTGGGCCGGGGAGCTGTTTTTT
.,TRBJ2-1,.,TRBV18,CASSPREAMGEQFF,TGTGCCAGCTCACCAAGGGAGGCTATGGGTGAGCAGTTCTTC
TRBD1,TRBJ1-2,.,TRBV6-5,CASSRQQTGDGYTF,TGTGCCAGCAGTCGACAACAGACAGGGGATGGCTACACCTTC
.,TRBJ2-2,.,TRBV15,CATSPRDLNSGELFF,TGTGCCACCAGCCCCCGGGACTTGAATTCCGGGGAGCTGTTTTTT
.,TRBJ1-1,.,TRBV6-1,CASSAMAPNTEAFF,TGTGCCAGCAGTGCCATGGCTCCGAACACTGAAGCTTTCTTT
.,TRBJ1-1,few,TRBV29-1,CSVEARSGLTEAFF,TGCAGCGTTGAAGCCCGATCGGGGTTGACTGAAGCTTTCTTT
.,TRBJ1-1,.,TRBV19,CASSNTAYDEAFF,TGTGCCAGTAGTAATACAGCTTATGATGAAGCTTTCTTT
TRBD1,TRBJ2-2,.,TRBV5-4,CASSLAGQRNTGELFF,TGTGCCAGCAGCTTGGCGGGACAGCGAAACACCGGGGAGCTGTTTTTT
.,TRBJ2-1,.,TRBV14,CASSQIRDSLYNEQFF,TGTGCCAGCAGCCAGATCCGGGACTCCCTATACAATGAGCAGTTCTTC
.,TRBJ2-5,.,TRBV7-9,CASSLRGLRGETQYF,TGTGCCAGCAGCCTACGAGGACTCCGGGGGGAGACCCAGTACTTC
.,TRBJ2-7,.,TRBV7-2,CASSFSAAGNYEQYF,TGTGCCAGCAGCTTTAGCGCCGCAGGGAACTACGAGCAGTACTTC
.,TRBJ2-7,.,TRBV7-3,CASSLQGGEQYF,TGTGCCAGCAGCTTGCAGGGTGGCGAGCAGTACTTC
.,TRBJ1-4,.,TRBV28,CASSPPEGGNEKLFF,TGTGCCAGCAGCCCCCCGGAGGGAGGTAATGAAAAACTGTTTTTT
TRBD1,TRBJ2-5,.,TRBV5-4,CASSPDRAGTQYF,TGTGCCAGCAGCCCCGACAGGGCGGGGACCCAGTACTTC
TRBD1,TRBJ1-4,.,TRBV15,CATSRDPTGGKLISEKLFF,TGTGCCACCAGCAGAGATCCCACAGGGGGCAAGTTGATTAGTGAAAAACTGTTTTTT